These T cell receptor beta chains were read from a single sample in a study of cytomegalovirus exposure and HLA in healthy donors. The repertoire was sequenced with immunoSEQ multiplex PCR; TCRdb's copy has only in-frame clones and lacks some. Here the sample spans 100,000 to 150,000 clones, 60% to 80% being singletons. Sequencing used PBMCs. The receptors were sampled from a female donor in good health and CMV-seronegative. The CDR3 runs from the conserved cysteine through the conserved F or W. The order of the fields is J gene, clone size, V gene, D gene, CDR3 DNA, CDR3 protein. A D gene is named only where the DNA matches it firmly. Size tells how often a clone was seen (once, few, many) or the class of an expanded clone, and some rows leave it out.

j_call: TRBJ1-1; clone_size: once; v_call: TRBV7-3; d_call: NA; cdr3_nt: TGTGCCAGCAGGGCTACAGGGAACACTGAAGCTTTCTTT; cdr3_aa: CASRATGNTEAFF
j_call: TRBJ2-3; clone_size: NA; v_call: TRBV7-9; d_call: TRBD1; cdr3_nt: TGCGCCAGCAGCTTCCCAGGGGGCTTGGGCACAGATACGCAGTATTTT; cdr3_aa: CASSFPGGLGTDTQYF
j_call: TRBJ2-7; clone_size: NA; v_call: TRBV11-1; d_call: TRBD1; cdr3_nt: TGTGCCACCCCGGGACAGAACTACGAGCAGTACTTC; cdr3_aa: CATPGQNYEQYF
j_call: TRBJ2-1; clone_size: NA; v_call: TRBV4-3; d_call: NA; cdr3_nt: TGCGCCAGCAGCCAAGCTACGAGCCTGTGGTCCTACAATGAGCAGTTCTTC; cdr3_aa: CASSQATSLWSYNEQFF
j_call: TRBJ2-3; clone_size: NA; v_call: TRBV6-6; d_call: TRBD1; cdr3_nt: TGTGCCAGCAGACAGGGGGCCAGCACAGATACGCAGTATTTT; cdr3_aa: CASRQGASTDTQYF
j_call: TRBJ1-3; clone_size: NA; v_call: TRBV7-6; d_call: NA; cdr3_nt: TGTGCCAGCAGCTTAGCCCACCGAGACTCTGGAAACACCATATATTTT; cdr3_aa: CASSLAHRDSGNTIYF
j_call: TRBJ1-5; clone_size: NA; v_call: TRBV5-6; d_call: NA; cdr3_nt: TGTGCCAGCAGCTTGGCAGGGGATGAGTTCGATCAGCCCCAGCATTTT; cdr3_aa: CASSLAGDEFDQPQHF
j_call: TRBJ1-1; clone_size: NA; v_call: TRBV15; d_call: NA; cdr3_nt: TGTGCCACCACCAAGGGGAAGAACACTGAAGCTTTCTTT; cdr3_aa: CATTKGKNTEAFF
j_call: TRBJ2-5; clone_size: NA; v_call: TRBV9; d_call: TRBD2; cdr3_nt: TGTGCCAGCAGCGCGTCCGGGACCAACGGGGGGGAGACCCAGTACTTC; cdr3_aa: CASSASGTNGGETQYF
j_call: TRBJ2-2; clone_size: few; v_call: TRBV30; d_call: TRBD1; cdr3_nt: TGTGCCTGGAGTCTAACAGGGGAAACCGGGGAGCTGTTTTTT; cdr3_aa: CAWSLTGETGELFF
j_call: TRBJ1-2; clone_size: NA; v_call: TRBV7-9; d_call: NA; cdr3_nt: TGTGCCAGCAGCTTAGAGGGGATCCACTATGGCTACACCTTC; cdr3_aa: CASSLEGIHYGYTF
j_call: TRBJ1-5; clone_size: once; v_call: TRBV7-2; d_call: NA; cdr3_nt: TGTGCCAGCAGACTTCAGGGGAATCAGCCCCAGCATTTT; cdr3_aa: CASRLQGNQPQHF
j_call: TRBJ1-6; clone_size: NA; v_call: TRBV27; d_call: TRBD1; cdr3_nt: TGTGCCAGCAGTGTAGGACAGGGGGCTATACCCCTCCACTTT; cdr3_aa: CASSVGQGAIPLHF
j_call: TRBJ1-1; clone_size: NA; v_call: TRBV18; d_call: TRBD1; cdr3_nt: TGTGCCAGCTCATTGCAACAGGGGTCGAACACTGAAGCTTTCTTT; cdr3_aa: CASSLQQGSNTEAFF
j_call: TRBJ1-1; clone_size: NA; v_call: TRBV15; d_call: NA; cdr3_nt: TGTGCCGCCGCATCCCCCACAGTCCACACTGAAGCTTTCTTT; cdr3_aa: CAAASPTVHTEAFF
j_call: TRBJ1-1; clone_size: NA; v_call: TRBV13; d_call: NA; cdr3_nt: TGTGCCAGCAGCAACCGGACAACAACTTACACTGAAGCTTTCTTT; cdr3_aa: CASSNRTTTYTEAFF
j_call: TRBJ2-7; clone_size: NA; v_call: TRBV9; d_call: TRBD2; cdr3_nt: TGTGCCAGCAGCGGGGCCCTAGCGGGGGGCTACGAGCAGTACTTC; cdr3_aa: CASSGALAGGYEQYF
j_call: TRBJ2-1; clone_size: NA; v_call: TRBV7-9; d_call: NA; cdr3_nt: TGTGCCAGCAGCTCCTTAGCGACTGAGCAGTTCTTC; cdr3_aa: CASSSLATEQFF
j_call: TRBJ1-2; clone_size: NA; v_call: TRBV5-1; d_call: NA; cdr3_nt: TGCGCCAGCAGGGCGGGCTCTACTAACTATGGCTACACCTTC; cdr3_aa: CASRAGSTNYGYTF
j_call: TRBJ2-1; clone_size: NA; v_call: TRBV27; d_call: NA; cdr3_nt: TGTGCCAGCAGTTTACGCGCCAGACAATACTCCTACAATGAGCAGTTCTTC; cdr3_aa: CASSLRARQYSYNEQFF
j_call: TRBJ2-3; clone_size: NA; v_call: TRBV15; d_call: TRBD2; cdr3_nt: TGTGCCACCAGCAGGACTAGCGGGAGAACAGATACGCAGTATTTT; cdr3_aa: CATSRTSGRTDTQYF
j_call: TRBJ2-7; clone_size: NA; v_call: TRBV5-4; d_call: TRBD2; cdr3_nt: TGTGCCAGCAGCCGGGGACTAGATGACTACGAGCAGTACTTC; cdr3_aa: CASSRGLDDYEQYF